The clone carrying this T cell receptor (beta chain) has a handful of counts. The target antigen is unknown. The data were produced by immunoSEQ multiplex PCR, yet TCRdb's version contains in-frame clones alone and is incomplete. The sample lists about 52,000 clones; more than 75% were seen once. The entry originates in a study of PD-1 blockade in classical Hodgkin lymphoma. Study outcomes and limitations: Patients who responded completely had about the same baseline diversity as newly diagnosed patients.

This CDR3 spans 14 amino acids. V was pared by 5 bases and J by 8 bases, with 5 bases of the junction left unmatched. Germline V gene data show CDR1 as SGHTA and CDR2 as FQGNSA. Time point meaning: cycle 4 day 1 (C4D1), after five to seven weeks of nivolumab. Following autologous stem cell transplantation, relapse occurred in every patient, and exposure to brentuximab vedotin varied. This clonotype was sampled from a human donor with classical Hodgkin lymphoma. The sample in question was peripheral blood mononuclear cells (PBMCs), obtained before the fourth cycle of nivolumab. V gene TRBV7-2 combines with J gene TRBJ1-4, with TRBD1 matching 10 bases. The CDR3: CASSRGQGGEKLFF. The CDR3 DNA follows: TGTGCCAGCAGCCGCGGACAGGGGGGAGAAAAACTGTTTTTT.